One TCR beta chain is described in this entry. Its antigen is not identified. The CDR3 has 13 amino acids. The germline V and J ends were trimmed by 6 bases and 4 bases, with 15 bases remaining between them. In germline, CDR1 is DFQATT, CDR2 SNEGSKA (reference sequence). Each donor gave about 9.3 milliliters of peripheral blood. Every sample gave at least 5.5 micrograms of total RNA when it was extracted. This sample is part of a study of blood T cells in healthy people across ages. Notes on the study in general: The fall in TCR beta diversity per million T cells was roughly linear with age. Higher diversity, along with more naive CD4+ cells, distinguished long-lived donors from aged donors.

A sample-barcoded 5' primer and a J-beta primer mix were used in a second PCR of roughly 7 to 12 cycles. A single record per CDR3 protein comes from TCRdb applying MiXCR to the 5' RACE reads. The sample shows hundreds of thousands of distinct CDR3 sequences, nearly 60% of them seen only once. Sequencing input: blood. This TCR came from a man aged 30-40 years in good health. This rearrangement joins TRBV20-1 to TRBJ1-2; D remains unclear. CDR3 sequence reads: CSARLGMGYGYTF. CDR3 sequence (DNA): TGCAGTGCAAGGCTGGGGATGGGCTATGGCTACACCTTC.